This T cell receptor beta chain is drawn from a study of blood T cell repertoires in COVID-19. Study details: Whether acute or convalescent, the COVID-19 samples came from the United States, Italy and Spain. T cells, B-cell-depleted T cells, or PBMCs supplied cDNA or gDNA.

TCRdb's copy holds only in-frame clones and misses some; the assay was immunoSEQ multiplex PCR. The sample consists of about 230,000 clones, under 90% of them appearing once. The germline gives CDR1 SGHDT, CDR2 YYEEEE. Trimming took 4 bases from V and 7 from J; bases not matched to a gene: 7. The CDR3 has 14 residues. The Seattle site enrolled patients during active infection and followed them longitudinally. This clone was observed a handful of times. The sequence was collected from a man between 50 and 59 years old with COVID-19, enrolled during active disease. Input material: peripheral blood. This rearrangement joins TRBV5-6 to TRBJ1-5; 8 positions agree with TRBD1. The CDR3 DNA is TGTGCCAGCAGCATCCAGGGGGCTGGCCAGCCCCAGCATTTT. Protein sequence: CASSIQGAGQPQHF.